This TCR beta chain is drawn from a study of blood T cell repertoires in COVID-19 (TCRdb year 2020). Describing the broader study: The collaborator samples originated in the United States, Italy and Spain and spanned the acute and convalescent phases of COVID-19. The prospective study material was composed of cDNA or gDNA derived from T cells, B-cell-depleted T cells, or PBMCs. The dataset comprised deeply sampled blood TCRbeta repertoires from subjects exposed to, actively infected with, or recovered from COVID-19. A freely available public database, intended as a resource for researchers studying the immune response to SARS-CoV-2, is where the repertoires were released. Samples were obtained from the ongoing ImmuneRACE study (first 160 participants) and from over a thousand subjects provided by 6 global collaborators. Sample metadata almost always included a de-identified subject ID, COVID-19 status, age in years and sex. HLA class I and class II types, where available, came from metadata supplied by the sample provider rather than from assay-based typing.

Taken from cysteine to phenylalanine, the CDR3 has 16 residues. The entry retains the CDR3 DNA only, 48 bases that are in frame from base 1. Clipping removes 5 bases from V and 0 bases from J, with 10 as the unmatched junction base count. Looking up the germline V gene (reference sequence) yields CDR1 SEHNR and CDR2 FQNEAQ. TCRbeta CDR3 regions were amplified from genomic DNA using the immunoSEQ Assay, a bias-controlled multiplex PCR. Concerning the study's data processing: The number of nucleated cells in each sample was estimated by amplification of reference gene primers within the assay. To quantify the absolute abundance of each unique TCRbeta CDR3 rearrangement, sequence reads were collapsed and filtered. For each sample, productive Simpson clonality was calculated by taking the square root of Simpson's diversity index across productive rearrangements. Not all clones reach the TCRdb copy of this immuneACCESS table, which keeps in-frame sequences only. Checked studies attribute under half of the gap to unresolved V genes and leave the rest unexplained. Clone size and the V and J calls come from that table; the DNA yielded D and trimming. The sample has over 150,000 clones on record, around nine tenths of them singletons. Approximately 0.5% of the sample is in the top ten clones.

The investigation overall reported the following: The quantity of clinical and demographic metadata differed by source and by participant and was supplied without curation.

Collaborating institutions collected whole blood in K2EDTA tubes following their own protocols. For TCRbeta analysis, collaborators shipped samples in one of three forms: frozen whole blood, isolated PBMCs, or DNA extracted from either of those sample types. With respect to this clone: No antigen is known for it. Base qualities are missing; no much larger clone stands one base away.

The chain is assembled from TRBV7-9 and TRBJ2-7, and TRBD1 matches 7 of the central bases. Source material: peripheral blood. The TCR was taken from a man aged 50 to 60 with acute or convalescent COVID-19. The CDR3 region reads CASSKSRDSVSYEQYF. The nucleotide sequence reads TGTGCCAGCAGCAAGAGCCGGGACAGTGTCTCCTACGAGCAGTACTTC.